This T cell receptor beta chain was identified during a study of blood T cell repertoires in COVID-19. Whole-study context: The origin of the acute and convalescent COVID-19 samples was the United States, Italy and Spain.

Profiling relied on immunoSEQ multiplex PCR, and the TCRdb table lists in-frame clones only, not all of them. The profile shows under 450,000 clones, about 91% of them singletons. Patients of the Seattle cohort, enrolled during active infection, were followed longitudinally. The CDR3 spans 15 residues. The germline CDR1 and CDR2 sequences are SGHTS and YDEGEE. The V end was cut by 4 bases, the J end by 2 bases, with 16 bases between. The V call is TRBV5-8, the J call TRBJ2-7; D possibly corresponds to TRBD2 (7 bases). Sequenced sample: peripheral blood. This receptor was obtained from a woman aged 45-60 years with COVID-19, enrolled during active disease. The CDR3 region is CASSPGGHYTYEQYF. The CDR3 DNA is TGTGCCAGCAGCCCGGGGGGACACTATACCTACGAGCAGTACTTC.